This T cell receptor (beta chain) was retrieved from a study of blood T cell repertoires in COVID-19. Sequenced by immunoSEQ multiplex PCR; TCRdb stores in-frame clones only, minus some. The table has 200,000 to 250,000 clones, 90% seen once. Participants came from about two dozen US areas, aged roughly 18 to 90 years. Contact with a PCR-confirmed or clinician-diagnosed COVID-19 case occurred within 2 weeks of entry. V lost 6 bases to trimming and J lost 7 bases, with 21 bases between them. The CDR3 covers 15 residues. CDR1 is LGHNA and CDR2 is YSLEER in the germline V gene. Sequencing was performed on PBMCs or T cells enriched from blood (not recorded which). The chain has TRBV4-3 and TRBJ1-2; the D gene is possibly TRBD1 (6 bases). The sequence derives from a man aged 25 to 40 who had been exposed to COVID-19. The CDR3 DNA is TGCGCCAGCAGTCCAAACAGGGTATCGTCCCTTGGCTACACCTTC. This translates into CASSPNRVSSLGYTF.